These T cell receptor beta chains were read from a single sample in a study of shared T cell receptors in the human thymus. Some clones are missing from TCRdb's copy, which holds only in-frame ones; the method was immunoSEQ multiplex PCR. The table lists hundreds of thousands of clones, more than 75% of them singletons. This sample also appeared in a second study, on human thymus T cells.

Sequenced input: thymocytes. These receptors were taken from a boy younger than two with a congenital heart defect. The CDR3 runs from the conserved cysteine through the conserved F or W. A D gene is named only where the DNA matches it firmly.

TRBJ2-3 | TRBD2 | TRBV12-5 | CASGPGLAGGLDTQYF
TRBJ2-5 | NA | TRBV6-1 | CASSGGQTQYF
TRBJ2-1 | TRBD2 | TRBV27 | CATRPGTSGQGTYNEQFF
TRBJ1-5 | NA | TRBV11-1 | CASSLVQGKGNNQPQHF
TRBJ2-7 | TRBD2 | TRBV15 | CATSNAGGAEQYF
TRBJ2-5 | TRBD1 | TRBV4-1 | CASSKVGPGQGGRETQYF
TRBJ2-1 | TRBD2 | TRBV25-1 | CASPAGGLAGGPYNEQLF
TRBJ2-1 | TRBD2 | TRBV19 | CASSIFREGRHEQFF
TRBJ1-2 | NA | TRBV4-1 | CASSQDRVYGYTF
TRBJ1-5 | NA | TRBV10-1 | CASSESRLWGGNQPQHF
TRBJ2-2 | NA | TRBV14 | CASSQARGGVGTGELFF
TRBJ2-1 | NA | TRBV29-1 | CSVRRAQGNEQFF
TRBJ2-7 | NA | TRBV27 | CASSFGLPYEQYF
TRBJ2-7 | TRBD1 | TRBV28 | CASSHDRGPEYEQYF
TRBJ2-6 | TRBD1 | TRBV28 | CASSPRTGGSSGANVLTF
TRBJ2-1 | NA | TRBV30 | CAWSVTGSAHFNEQFF
TRBJ2-2 | TRBD2 | TRBV5-1 | CASCFSSGTLVVTGELFF
TRBJ1-2 | TRBD1 | TRBV29-1 | CSVRGRGLKEDGYTF
TRBJ2-7 | TRBD2 | TRBV10-2 | CASGGTSGRAGEQYF
TRBJ2-1 | TRBD2 | TRBV9 | CASSERGTSGPSEQFF
TRBJ1-4 | TRBD1 | TRBV2 | CATRQGAREKLFF
TRBJ2-7 | NA | TRBV19 | CASILTGSVSSYEQYF
TRBJ2-5 | TRBD2 | TRBV7-2 | CASSPTSGQETQYF
TRBJ2-3 | TRBD2 | TRBV6-5 | CASSYLATSGTDTQYF
TRBJ2-5 | TRBD2 | TRBV5-1 | CASSSTSGIETQYF
TRBJ2-6 | TRBD2 | TRBV28 | CASSLKLSTREEPGANVLTF
TRBJ2-3 | NA | TRBV7-2 | CASSLEVFGKTSTDTQYF
TRBJ2-5 | TRBD1 | TRBV10-1 | CAGLLLLDRQYPGRTQYF
TRBJ2-7 | NA | TRBV7-9 | CASSLPSDYYEQYF
TRBJ1-5 | NA | TRBV5-1 | CASSGAPHVGNQPQHF
TRBJ2-3 | TRBD2 | TRBV29-1 | CSVGGTSGRTDTQYF
TRBJ1-1 | NA | TRBV10-2 | CATNPQGRGSEAFF
TRBJ2-5 | TRBD2 | TRBV28 | CASSPDRARRAGGPLETQYF
TRBJ2-1 | TRBD1 | TRBV25-1 | CASSESVRGTGHANEQFF
TRBJ2-1 | NA | TRBV5-6 | CASPSNEQFF
TRBJ2-1 | TRBD2 | TRBV30 | CAWSPPGNSGRADEQFF
TRBJ2-7 | TRBD2 | TRBV18 | CASSPRTSRSSYEQYF
TRBJ2-3 | TRBD2 | TRBV5-1 | CASSLTSGSTDTQYF
TRBJ1-1 | NA | TRBV11-2 | CASSFSGEGNTEAFF
TRBJ1-5 | NA | TRBV9 | CASSVGGQGGQPQHF
TRBJ2-7 | NA | TRBV28 | CASTRVTRYEQYF
TRBJ1-1 | NA | TRBV23-1 | CASSQGAGANTEAFF
TRBJ1-4 | NA | TRBV5-4 | CASSRGPSATNEKLFF
TRBJ2-5 | NA | TRBV7-7 | CASSPEGEGGEETQYF
TRBJ2-3 | NA | TRBV7-2 | CASSLGGGGHLTDTQYF
TRBJ2-1 | TRBD2 | TRBV6-1 | CASSELAGGSAEQFF
TRBJ2-5 | TRBD2 | TRBV28 | CASSLHASGRIKETQYF
TRBJ1-1 | TRBD1 | TRBV2 | CASSEGQGGTEAFF
TRBJ1-4 | NA | TRBV7-6 | CASSSTAARGEKLFF
TRBJ2-7 | TRBD2 | TRBV5-5 | CASSPGFPSGFYEQYF
TRBJ1-4 | NA | TRBV4-3 | CASSQVDGTSRAKNEKLFF
TRBJ2-7 | NA | TRBV5-1 | CASSLGGPRPYEQYF
TRBJ2-7 | NA | TRBV18 | CASSPVERSYEQYF
TRBJ2-1 | TRBD2 | TRBV5-4 | CASSFGGAGTSGYNEQFF